The present T cell receptor beta chain was sequenced within a study of T cell responses to AZD1222 COVID-19 vaccine. Germline assignment: CDR1 SGHRS and CDR2 YFSETQ. Trimming took off 1 base at V and 0 bases at J, with 17 bases between the two ends. CDR3 size: 17 residues. TCRdb's copy holds only in-frame clones and misses some; the assay was immunoSEQ multiplex PCR. The top ten hold around 1.9% of the sample, which has 150,000 to 200,000 clones, 92% seen once. Specimen: peripheral blood, collected 28 days after the second AZD1222 dose. The chain employs TRBV5-1 and TRBJ2-7; TRBD1 is a possible D gene (6 bases). This TCR was sampled from an adult who received the AZD1222 COVID-19 vaccine. CDR3: CASSLFGGQLSSYEQYF. DNA for the CDR3: TGCGCCAGCAGCTTGTTTGGGGGACAACTGAGCTCCTACGAGCAGTACTTC.